The present TCR beta chain was sequenced within a study of cytomegalovirus exposure and HLA in healthy donors. Study-level background: For the approximately 400 genotyped donors, 81% fell within the Caucasian-associated ancestry cluster.

A single count supports this clone. Antigen: not known. Primers for the PCR totalled 60 Vbeta and 13 Jbeta. The repertoire was sequenced with immunoSEQ multiplex PCR; TCRdb's copy has only in-frame clones and lacks some. The data show about 130,000 clones, 65% to 85% seen once. Study-level points and caveats: An observed cluster of highly shared sequence variants was recorded as a likely sequencing artifact. Presence/absence comparisons presumed near-even sequencing depth among donors.

With 7 bases removed from V and 3 bases from J, the gap between germline ends came to 10 bases. Germline-derived CDR1 and CDR2 are SGHTA and FQGNSA. The CDR3 is 13 residues long. The clonotype originates from a woman between 40 and 55 years old in good health and CMV-seronegative. Material: PBMCs. The V and J genes are TRBV7-2 and TRBJ2-1, with D possibly TRBD2 on 5 matching bases. CDR3 in amino acids: CASMRRGYNEQFF. CDR3 DNA: TGTGCCAGCATGCGACGGGGCTACAATGAGCAGTTCTTC.